This entry is about one TCR beta chain. Its antigen target is currently unknown. Base qualities are missing; no much larger clone stands one base away. TCR CDR3 regions were amplified from genomic DNA by multiplex PCR using the deep immunoSEQ assay. Genomic DNA extracted from each cell subset was distributed evenly over all wells of several immunoSEQ 96-well plates, and each plate served as one replicate. For sorted subsets, each replicate PCR was loaded with about 0.2 ug genomic DNA, equivalent to 25,000 to 35,000 T cell genomes. The purified libraries were quantified using a Qubit 3.0 fluorometer, sized with a Bioanalyzer 2100, and then quantified again using the KAPA Library Quantification kit. Every immunoSEQ 96-well plate was sequenced on a separate single-read 150-cycle Illumina NextSeq 550 flow cell. The authors' analysis ran thus. Because only junctional sequences without quality scores were contained in the immunoSEQ output, filtering matching that applied to full-length reads could not be performed. To assign V/J genes and CDR3, sequences were annotated against IMGT germline references using PyIR, a Python wrapper for IgBLAST v1.9. Any read was removed if the V/J assignment was weak (E-value above 1e-6), the CDR3 was missing, or the read contained stop codons, out-of-frame junctions, or ambiguous translated residues. A V3J clonotype was defined by an identical inferred V gene, J gene, and CDR3 amino acid sequence. Percentage overlap between repertoires was calculated by dividing the number of shared unique clonotypes by the size of the smaller repertoire. Repertoire richness was assessed with RTK rarefaction, the Chao1 estimator, and Recon v2.1 estimates of unobserved clonotypes. Generation probabilities were computed with OLGA for all TCRbeta clonotypes obtained by the gDNA method from four donors. In its TCRdb copy, this immuneACCESS table keeps in-frame sequences only and misses some clones. Where compared with another copy, unresolved V genes explain less than half of these, and the others have no known cause. V, J and clone size were drawn from that table, and D and trimming were deduced from the DNA. This sample is represented by about 2 million clones; about 94% of them were singletons. The biggest ten clones account for 1% to 1.5% of the sample.

The data were obtained in a study of shared clonotypes between healthy human individuals (dated by TCRdb to the early 2020s). Context from the whole study: A couple of women and a few men aged 18 to 49 years were included in the cohort. The study deeply sequenced blood TCR repertoires of several healthy adults to estimate repertoire size and the extent of clonotype sharing between individuals. Each donor's leukapheresis produced roughly between about 0.85 and 10 billion PBMCs. To increase sequencing depth and limit assay-specific biases, different laboratories used diverse techniques to prepare libraries and sequence TCR repertoires. Per donor, three plates each were used for CD4 naive and CD4 memory, two for CD8 naive, and one for CD8 memory. Broader findings and caveats from the paper: Based on pairwise subsampling, the degree of clonotype sharing among donors was expected to be affected by sequencing depth. Higher generation probabilities were observed for clonotypes shared by all four sorted-subset donors than for non-shared clonotypes. Sharing across several donors was observed for around 5% of naive CD4, less than 4% of naive CD8, roughly 2.4% of memory CD4, and around 0.44% of memory CD8 clonotypes. Estimated clonotype richness was generally larger for naive than for memory subsets. Sampling was restricted to blood, and TCR repertoires in tissues likely differ from the TCR repertoires found in blood. Even with the large sequencing depth, rarefaction of the sorted-subset datasets indicated that sequencing was incomplete. The small number of donors limited the genetic and exposure-history diversity represented.

For the CD8 naive samples, CD45RO-negative cells were positively selected for CCR7, yielding a CD45RA+CCR7+ population from which TemRA cells were excluded. Healthy HIV-negative adults with no recently reported acute infections or vaccinations were included as donors. Every donor was a Caucasian adult living in Nashville, Tennessee, USA. Blood was collected by leukapheresis, and PBMCs were isolated by Ficoll-Histopaque density gradient centrifugation and then cryopreserved in liquid nitrogen vapor phase. Analytical flow cytometry was used to check the purity and quantity of each magnetically sorted T cell population. From each sorted fraction, genomic DNA was isolated and quantified by UV absorbance on a Nanodrop 2000c. The origin of this receptor is a man aged 18-30 years in good health. The specimen was naive CD8+ T cells sorted from blood. The sample's cell subset or site label is to be understood as: CD45RA+CCR7+.

The DNA sequence is TGTGCCAGCAGTTTATGGCAGGGGGCCAACAATGAGCAGTTCTTC. Translated, this gives CASSLWQGANNEQFF. Recombination joined TRBV27 with TRBJ2-1; TRBD1 matches 8 bases in the middle. V trim: 1 base; J trim: 5 bases; unmatched bases: 4. Counted from cysteine to phenylalanine, this CDR3 has 15 amino acids. Only CDR3 DNA remains: 45 bases, in frame from the first base. CDR1 and CDR2 were assigned from the germline V gene (reference sequence) as MNHEY and SMNVEV.